This T cell receptor beta chain appears in the sequencing data of a study of blood T cells in healthy people across ages. Study results and limitations: PBMCs went unsorted, and a conclusive naive versus antigen-experienced comparison was therefore prevented. Researchers deemed the diversity estimates from one million T cells underestimates. Relative to aged donors, long-lived donors carried more naive CD4+ cells and displayed higher diversity.

CDR1 is DFQATT, CDR2 SNEGSKA, per germline (reference sequence). With 6 bases clipped from V and 4 bases from J, the junction kept 6 bases outside the gene matches. The CDR3 sequence is 15 residues long. Donors were systemically healthy Caucasian individuals from Russia aged 6 to 90 years. Then a second PCR, running roughly 7 to 11 cycles, was carried out with a sample-barcoded 5' primer and a J-beta primer mix. One entry per CDR3 protein results from TCRdb running MiXCR on the 5' RACE reads. The sample yields under 1 million distinct CDR3 sequences, under 55% seen once. This clonotype was counted once. Its specificity is unknown.

Sample: blood. The clonotype comes from a man aged 55 to 70 in good health. J is TRBJ2-7 and V is TRBV20-1; 16 positions match TRBD2. In DNA, the CDR3 is TGCAGTGCCCCCGGGACTAGCGGGGGGGCGTACGAGCAGTACTTC. This codes for CSAPGTSGGAYEQYF.